The present T cell receptor (beta chain) was sequenced within a study of response to subunit inactivated influenza vaccine. Findings and caveats of the study: T cells newly recruited by each seasonal influenza vaccination are few, the authors suggested.

This clonotype was seen only a few times. Its antigen is undetermined. TCRdb independently ran MiXCR on the RT-PCR reads; one entry per CDR3 protein. The table lists 280,000 or so distinct CDR3 sequences, roughly 22% of them singletons. Per germline, CDR1 SGHDT and CDR2 YYEEEE. This CDR3 is 14 amino acids long. Trimming took off 4 bases at V and 1 base at J, with 11 bases between the two ends. This receptor was obtained from a man in his fifties or sixties who received an inactivated influenza vaccine. J is TRBJ1-1 and V is TRBV5-6, with D possibly matching TRBD1 (6 bases). The sequencing used PBMCs from blood, collected 21 months after vaccination. CDR3 DNA sequence: TGTGCCAGCAGCCCGATGGGACAGAACACTGAAGCTTTCTTT. Protein product: CASSPMGQNTEAFF.